Listed below are T cell receptor beta chains from one sample, sequenced in a study of blood T cell repertoires in COVID-19. The repertoire was sequenced with immunoSEQ multiplex PCR; TCRdb's copy has only in-frame clones and lacks some. The sample lists about 230,000 clones; around 83% were seen once. Sequencing was carried out using peripheral blood. These receptors were taken from a man between 40 and 49 years old with acute or convalescent COVID-19. The CDR3 runs from the conserved cysteine through the conserved F or W. The D gene is left open where the match is weak. A clone size is listed for some rows: how often the clone was seen (once, few, many), or a class if it is expanded.

V	J	size	length	D	CDR3	DNA
TRBV5-6	TRBJ1-2	-	14	TRBD1	CASSLQQGAVGYTF	TGTGCCAGCAGCCTCCAGCAGGGGGCAGTTGGCTACACCTTC
TRBV19	TRBJ2-7	few	16	TRBD2	CASSIWASGGLGEQYF	TGTGCCAGTAGTATTTGGGCTAGCGGGGGCCTCGGGGAGCAGTACTTC
TRBV30	TRBJ1-4	-	14	-	CAWSSGNGNEKLFF	TGTGCCTGGAGTTCCGGGAACGGTAATGAAAAACTGTTTTTT
TRBV9	TRBJ2-3	-	15	-	CASSAAATSTDTQYF	TGTGCCAGCAGCGCGGCGGCGACTAGCACAGATACGCAGTATTTT
TRBV7-7	TRBJ1-1	-	13	-	CASSFGMNTEAFF	TGTGCCAGCAGCTTCGGTATGAACACTGAAGCTTTCTTT
TRBV18	TRBJ2-1	-	15	-	CASSPISERFKEQFF	TGTGCCAGCTCACCAATCAGCGAGCGGTTCAAGGAGCAGTTCTTC
TRBV2	TRBJ1-6	once	16	TRBD1	CASSGSRTGVGSPLHF	TGTGCCAGCAGTGGATCGCGGACAGGGGTAGGGTCACCCCTCCACTTT
TRBV30	TRBJ1-2	-	16	-	CAWSPRTVPANYGYTF	TGTGCCTGGAGCCCCAGGACAGTCCCCGCTAACTATGGCTACACCTTC
TRBV29-1	TRBJ1-1	-	11	TRBD1	CSVGQGTEAFF	TGCAGCGTTGGACAGGGTACTGAAGCTTTCTTT
TRBV11-1	TRBJ2-1	-	16	TRBD2	CASRRTSGSSYNEQFF	TGTGCCAGCAGACGGACTAGCGGGAGCTCCTACAATGAGCAGTTCTTC
TRBV19	TRBJ2-1	once	13	TRBD1	CASSGTGAAEQFF	TGTGCCAGTAGCGGGACAGGGGCTGCTGAGCAGTTCTTC
TRBV10-3	TRBJ2-7	-	15	TRBD1	CAITRGTGKSYEQYF	TGTGCCATCACCCGAGGGACAGGAAAAAGCTACGAGCAGTACTTC
TRBV15	TRBJ2-5	-	17	TRBD2	CATSRGYGRTDQETQYF	TGTGCCACCAGCAGGGGATACGGGAGGACGGACCAAGAGACCCAGTACTTC
TRBV29-1	TRBJ1-1	-	13	TRBD1	CSARQGPDTEAFF	TGCAGCGCCCGACAGGGGCCGGACACTGAAGCTTTCTTT
TRBV11-2	TRBJ2-2	-	15	TRBD1	CASSFQGEWTGELFF	TGTGCCAGCAGCTTTCAGGGGGAGTGGACCGGGGAGCTGTTTTTT
TRBV18	TRBJ1-4	-	16	-	CASSPSERGFGEKLFF	TGTGCCAGCTCACCATCGGAAAGGGGGTTCGGTGAAAAACTGTTTTTT
TRBV18	TRBJ2-5	-	15	-	CASSPRGSQQETQYF	TGTGCCAGCTCACCGCGGGGAAGCCAACAAGAGACCCAGTACTTC
TRBV6-4	TRBJ1-5	few	15	TRBD1	CASRDDRGPYQPQHF	TGTGCCAGCAGGGATGACAGGGGGCCCTATCAGCCCCAGCATTTT
TRBV2	TRBJ1-6	-	15	-	CASSTTPSSNSPLHF	TGTGCCAGCAGTACTACCCCCTCTAGTAATTCACCCCTCCACTTT
TRBV10-2	TRBJ1-4	-	15	TRBD1	CASRQGQATNEKLFF	TGCGCCAGTAGACAGGGACAGGCAACTAATGAAAAACTGTTTTTT
TRBV5-1	TRBJ1-1	-	13	-	CASSPQGNTEAFF	TGCGCCAGCAGCCCGCAGGGAAATACTGAAGCTTTCTTT
TRBV6-2/TRBV6-3	TRBJ2-5	-	12	-	CASSSRGETQYF	TGTGCCAGCAGTTCCAGGGGAGAGACCCAGTACTTC
TRBV18	TRBJ2-1	-	13	-	CASSRTDYNEQFF	TGTGCCAGCTCACGGACAGACTACAATGAGCAGTTCTTC
TRBV29-1	TRBJ2-2	-	14	-	CSVQAGQDTGELFF	TGCAGCGTTCAGGCAGGGCAGGACACCGGGGAGCTGTTTTTT
TRBV9	TRBJ2-3	once	16	TRBD2	CASSASSGGAADTQYF	TGTGCCAGCAGCGCCTCTAGCGGGGGGGCCGCAGATACGCAGTATTTT
TRBV7-2	TRBJ1-5	-	14	-	CASSSTVGNQPQHF	TGTGCCAGCAGCTCCACTGTCGGGAATCAGCCCCAGCATTTT
TRBV3-1/TRBV3-2	TRBJ2-3	-	13	-	CASSPPGTDTQYF	TGTGCCAGCAGCCCCCCGGGCACAGATACGCAGTATTTT
TRBV9	TRBJ1-1	-	13	-	CASSVTGTSEAFF	TGTGCCAGCAGCGTCACAGGCACTTCTGAAGCTTTCTTT
TRBV5-6	TRBJ2-7	-	14	TRBD2	CASRLAGLNYEQYF	TGTGCCAGCAGGTTAGCGGGACTTAACTACGAGCAGTACTTC
TRBV5-1	TRBJ1-1	-	15	-	CASSLEDGTSTEAFF	TGCGCCAGCAGCTTGGAAGACGGGACATCCACTGAAGCTTTCTTT
TRBV5-1	TRBJ2-1	-	14	-	CASSLALWGDEQFF	TGCGCCAGCAGCTTGGCTTTGTGGGGGGATGAGCAGTTCTTC
TRBV13	TRBJ2-7	-	16	TRBD1	CASSEIDRGGRNEQYF	TGTGCCAGCAGCGAGATCGACAGGGGAGGCCGAAACGAGCAGTACTTC
TRBV30	TRBJ2-1	-	11	-	CAFRGYNEQFF	TGTGCCTTTAGGGGGTACAATGAGCAGTTCTTC
TRBV6-6	TRBJ2-1	-	11	TRBD2	CASSRTSGAFF	TGTGCCAGCAGCAGGACTAGCGGCGCGTTCTTC
TRBV3-1/TRBV3-2	TRBJ2-5	few	16	TRBD2	CASSQDRGGPWETQYF	TGTGCCAGCAGCCAAGATCGGGGGGGGCCCTGGGAGACCCAGTACTTC
TRBV13	TRBJ2-3	-	15	TRBD2	CASSLTSGGADTQYF	TGTGCCAGCAGCTTAACTAGCGGGGGGGCAGATACGCAGTATTTT
TRBV4-3	TRBJ1-3	-	15	-	CASSQDLNPRNTIYF	TGCGCCAGCAGCCAAGACCTAAATCCTCGAAACACCATATATTTT
TRBV10-3	TRBJ1-1	-	14	TRBD1	CAISEWGTGDEAFF	TGTGCCATCAGTGAGTGGGGGACAGGAGATGAAGCTTTCTTT
TRBV2	TRBJ1-2	-	14	TRBD1	CASSVTGEGYGYTF	TGTGCCAGCAGTGTTACAGGGGAAGGCTATGGCTACACCTTC
TRBV9	TRBJ1-5	-	15	TRBD1	CASSVEGTGNQPQHF	TGTGCCAGCAGCGTAGAAGGGACAGGGAATCAGCCCCAGCATTTT
TRBV6-5	TRBJ2-7	-	11	-	CATHLSYEQYF	TGTGCCACTCATCTCAGCTACGAGCAGTACTTC
TRBV2	TRBJ1-6	-	13	TRBD1	CASKDRGSSPLHF	TGTGCCAGCAAGGACAGGGGCAGTTCACCCCTCCACTTT
TRBV29-1	TRBJ1-1	-	12	-	CSVVGARTEAFF	TGCAGCGTTGTTGGGGCGCGCACTGAAGCTTTCTTT
TRBV4-1	TRBJ1-1	-	16	TRBD1	CASSQQGALYNTEAFF	TGCGCCAGCAGCCAACAGGGGGCACTCTACAACACTGAAGCTTTCTTT
TRBV7-2	TRBJ2-4	-	14	-	CASSLYSLQNIQYF	TGTGCCAGCAGCTTATACAGTCTCCAAAACATTCAGTACTTC